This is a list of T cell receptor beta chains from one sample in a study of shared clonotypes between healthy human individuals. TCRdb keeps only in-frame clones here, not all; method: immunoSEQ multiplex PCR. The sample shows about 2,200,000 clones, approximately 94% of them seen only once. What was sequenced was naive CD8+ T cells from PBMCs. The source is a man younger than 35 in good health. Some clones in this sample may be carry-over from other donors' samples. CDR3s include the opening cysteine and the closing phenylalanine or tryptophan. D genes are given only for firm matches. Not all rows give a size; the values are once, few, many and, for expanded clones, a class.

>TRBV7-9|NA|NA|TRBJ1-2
CASSTGLGNTF
TGTGCCAGCAGCACGGGGCTTGGAAACACCTTC
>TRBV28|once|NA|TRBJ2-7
CASRRTDTYEQYF
TGTGCCAGCAGGCGGACTGATACCTACGAGCAGTACTTC
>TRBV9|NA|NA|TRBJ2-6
CASSPPRGGAGANVLTF
TGTGCCAGCAGCCCCCCCCGAGGAGGGGCTGGGGCCAACGTCCTGACTTTC
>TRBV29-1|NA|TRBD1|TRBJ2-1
CSVEGQGSYNEQFF
TGCAGCGTTGAAGGACAGGGGTCCTACAATGAGCAGTTCTTC
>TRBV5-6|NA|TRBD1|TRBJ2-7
CASREGLQGAQGEQYF
TGTGCCAGCAGGGAAGGGTTACAGGGGGCTCAGGGCGAGCAGTACTTC
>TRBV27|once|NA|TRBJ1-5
CASSFGGANQPQHF
TGTGCCAGCAGTTTTGGAGGGGCAAATCAGCCCCAGCATTTT
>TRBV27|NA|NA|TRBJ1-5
CASSWGPGSGEPQHF
TGTGCCAGCAGTTGGGGGCCAGGGTCCGGGGAGCCCCAGCATTTT
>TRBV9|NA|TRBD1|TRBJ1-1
CASSPTGGREAFF
TGTGCCAGCAGCCCGACAGGGGGAAGGGAAGCTTTCTTT
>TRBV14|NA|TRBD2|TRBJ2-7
CASSQVRAGGPHEQYF
TGTGCCAGCAGCCAAGTTAGGGCGGGAGGGCCCCACGAGCAGTACTTC
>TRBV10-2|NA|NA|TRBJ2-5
CASRRERETQYF
TGCGCCAGCAGACGGGAGAGAGAGACCCAGTACTTC
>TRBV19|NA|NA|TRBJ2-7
CASSIGTSSYEQYF
TGTGCCAGTAGTATAGGTACGAGCTCCTACGAGCAGTACTTC
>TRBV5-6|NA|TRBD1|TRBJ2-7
CASSLPGTEKENEQYF
TGTGCCAGCAGCTTACCCGGGACAGAAAAAGAAAACGAGCAGTACTTC
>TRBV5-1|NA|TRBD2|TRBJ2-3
CASSLYGTSSGLADTQYF
TGCGCCAGCAGCTTGTACGGGACTAGTAGTGGGTTGGCAGATACGCAGTATTTT
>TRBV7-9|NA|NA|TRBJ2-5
CASSPAEGSGKETQYF
TGTGCCAGCAGCCCAGCGGAGGGGTCGGGAAAAGAGACCCAGTACTTC
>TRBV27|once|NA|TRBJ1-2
CASFSPRDNYGYTF
TGTGCCAGCTTCTCGCCCAGGGACAACTATGGCTACACCTTC
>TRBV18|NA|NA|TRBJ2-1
CASSQRKDGAHYNEQFF
TGTGCCAGCTCACAGAGAAAAGACGGGGCCCACTACAATGAGCAGTTCTTC
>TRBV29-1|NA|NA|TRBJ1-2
CSVDPRGEGSHYGYTF
TGCAGCGTTGACCCGAGGGGTGAGGGATCCCACTATGGCTACACCTTC
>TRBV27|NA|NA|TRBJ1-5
CASSFSGYSNQPQHF
TGTGCCAGCAGTTTTTCCGGGTATAGCAATCAGCCCCAGCATTTT
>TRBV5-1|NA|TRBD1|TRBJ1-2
CASSDGDRASYGYTF
TGCGCCAGCAGCGACGGGGACAGGGCATCTTATGGCTACACCTTC
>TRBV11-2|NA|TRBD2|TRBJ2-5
CASSLALAAHHSETQYF
TGTGCCAGCAGCTTGGCCCTAGCGGCCCATCACTCGGAGACCCAGTACTTC
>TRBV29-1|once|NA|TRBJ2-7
CSVATGLYEQYF
TGCAGCGTTGCTACAGGACTTTACGAGCAGTACTTC
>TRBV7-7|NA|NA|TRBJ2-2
CASQGDTGELFF
TGTGCCAGCCAAGGGGACACCGGGGAGCTGTTTTTT
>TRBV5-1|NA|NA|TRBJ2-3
CASSAWGDTQYF
TGCGCCAGCAGTGCATGGGGGGATACGCAGTATTTT
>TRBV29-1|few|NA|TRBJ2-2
CSVERSSTGELFF
TGCAGCGTTGAACGTAGTTCCACCGGGGAGCTGTTTTTT
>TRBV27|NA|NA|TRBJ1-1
CASSGINTEAFF
TGTGCCAGCAGTGGGATCAACACTGAAGCTTTCTTT
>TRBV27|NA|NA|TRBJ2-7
CASSAYGGGAYEQYF
TGTGCCAGCAGTGCATATGGTGGCGGGGCCTACGAGCAGTACTTC
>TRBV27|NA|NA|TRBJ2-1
CASSLSLYNEQFF
TGTGCCAGCAGTTTATCACTCTACAATGAGCAGTTCTTC
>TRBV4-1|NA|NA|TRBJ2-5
CASSPIGQGRETQYF
TGCGCCAGCAGCCCCATCGGGCAGGGGAGGGAGACCCAGTACTTC
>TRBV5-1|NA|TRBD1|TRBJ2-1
CASSLWGTGSYNEQFF
TGCGCCAGCAGCTTGTGGGGGACAGGGTCCTACAATGAGCAGTTCTTC
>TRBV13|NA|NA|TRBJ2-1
CASSLGPGTDYNEQFF
TGTGCCAGCAGCTTAGGCCCTGGGACGGACTACAATGAGCAGTTCTTC
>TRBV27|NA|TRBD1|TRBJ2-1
CASSPQTGFASPGNEQFF
TGTGCCAGCAGTCCGCAGACAGGGTTCGCTAGCCCGGGGAATGAGCAGTTCTTC